These T cell receptor beta chains were read from a single sample in a study of blood T cell repertoires in COVID-19. Sequencing used immunoSEQ multiplex PCR; TCRdb keeps in-frame clones, though not all of them. The table shows approximately 340,000 clones, with 65% to 85% occurring only once. Sequencing used peripheral blood. All receptors come from a man under 40 with active or convalescent COVID-19. CDR3s include the opening cysteine and the closing phenylalanine or tryptophan. D genes are given only for firm matches.

V | D | CDR3
TRBV30 | TRBD1 | CAWSRPTGGNEKLFF
TRBV6-6 | TRBD1 | CASSPFRQGPGSNQPQHF
TRBV19 | TRBD2 | CASSSGGEGRSYSYNEQFF
TRBV6-5 | NA | CACRQGLNTGELFF
TRBV25-1 | TRBD2 | CASSGTGGSPYEQYF
TRBV5-1 | NA | CASSFDRHTDTQYF
TRBV5-1 | NA | CASSLLTASYEQYF
TRBV2 | TRBD1 | CASSPPWTGMYSNQPQHF
TRBV7-2 | NA | CASSLEPGGDTEAFF
TRBV5-1 | TRBD1 | CASTPPGQPYEQYF
TRBV28 | TRBD1 | CASRQGDHYGYTF
TRBV4-3 | NA | CPSSRPGNTEAFF
TRBV7-8 | TRBD2 | CASSLGLAGGRDTQYF
TRBV12-5 | NA | CASGLVGQRNTEAFF
TRBV30 | NA | CAWSPGHSSSYEQYF
TRBV2 | TRBD1 | CASRIAGTGGAGEDSPLHF
TRBV5-8 | TRBD1 | CASSSDWDSRYEQYF
TRBV18 | NA | CASSPSSGDTEAFF
TRBV10-3 | TRBD1 | CAISEGRGPPYEQYF
TRBV6-5 | NA | CASSPPPTGWVEAFF
TRBV2 | NA | CASSESPGGETQYF
TRBV4-3 | TRBD2 | CASSQSAGAYEQYF
TRBV4-3 | NA | CASSQDLATEAFF
TRBV11-3 | TRBD1 | CASSLGGQGLYGYTF
TRBV10-1 | TRBD1 | CASSESNGTGGKYGYTF
TRBV3-1/TRBV3-2 | NA | CASSQGRRDFSGNTIYF
TRBV9 | NA | CASSVGDSKMLFF
TRBV6-5 | TRBD1 | CASSRTGIEQYF
TRBV19 | TRBD2 | CASSIGGGASTDTQYF
TRBV3-1/TRBV3-2 | TRBD1 | CASSSGTDRTDTQYF
TRBV3-1/TRBV3-2 | TRBD1 | CASSQQGVNEQYF
TRBV28 | TRBD2 | CASSPRTSGRLTGNEQFF
TRBV29-1 | NA | CSVEWQGSGNTIYF
TRBV18 | TRBD1 | CASSPGQGTAETQYF
TRBV24-1 | TRBD2 | CATSDSDFSGDTDTQYF
TRBV4-3 | TRBD2 | CASSRMLAGGITGELFF
TRBV28 | TRBD1 | CASSLLDRAGRSPLHF
TRBV6-1 | NA | CASSERQFYEQYF